A single T cell receptor beta chain is shown here with its context. Its cognate antigen is unknown. The uninvolved lung lay at least 2 cm from the tumor margin and lacked atypia. These data come from a study of T cells in localized non-small cell lung cancer. General study findings and limits: Owing to sequencing of a solitary tumor region, heterogeneity cannot be discounted. The study found T cell clonality highest in uninvolved adjacent lung, above tumor. Higher blood T cell density went with longer overall survival.

Libraries were prepared by immunoSEQ multiplex PCR; TCRdb keeps only in-frame clonotypes and omits some of them. This table holds about 1,200 clones, 13% to 15% found once. The length of the CDR3 is 16 residues. Trimming shortened V by 5 bases and J by 2 bases, and 16 bases separated the two germline ends. Germline-derived CDR1 and CDR2 are MNHGY and SAAAGT. This sequence originates from a male donor at least 60 years old with stage I lung adenocarcinoma. The specimen was normal lung tissue next to the tumor, collected before any cancer treatment. The chain uses TRBV6-8 and TRBJ1-3; D call uncertain. The CDR3 nucleotides read TGTGCCAGCAGTATTGGACTGATGATGACTGGAAACACCATATATTTT. Translation: CASSIGLMMTGNTIYF.